Each of the 8 T cell receptor beta chains below was sequenced from the same sample in a study of shared clonotypes between healthy human individuals. Sequencing was performed with immunoSEQ multiplex PCR; in TCRdb, only in-frame clones are kept and a portion is missing. The sample has about 650,000 clones, around 95% seen once. Only CD45RO-negative cells positively selected for CCR7 counted as naive CD8 cells, so terminally differentiated effector memory CD45RA+ cells were excluded. Sample: naive CD8+ T cells sorted from blood. The receptors derive from a young woman in good health.

CDR3 amino acids: CASSFAGYNEQFF. DNA for the CDR3: TGTGCCAGCAGTTTTGCAGGTTACAATGAGCAGTTCTTC. J is TRBJ2-1 and V is TRBV28; D ambiguous. The CDR3 loop spans 13 amino acids. V was clipped by 3 bases and J by 4 bases, with 7 bases between them. CDR1 and CDR2 from the germline V gene are MDHEN and SYDVKM.

This clone was observed a single time. The rearrangement uses TRBV10-3 and TRBJ1-1; a possible D gene is TRBD1 (5 bases). V was clipped by 6 bases and J by 1 base, with 9 bases between them. There are 13 residues in the CDR3. Germline V gene lookup returns CDR1 ENHRY and CDR2 SYGVKD. DNA for the CDR3: TGTGCCATCAGGGGGGGGTCGAACACTGAAGCTTTCTTT. This codes for CAIRGGSNTEAFF.

V gene TRBV27 combines with J gene TRBJ1-1; TRBD1 is a possible D gene (6 bases). CDR3 length: 14 amino acids. Trimming shortened V by 6 bases and J by 2 bases, and 13 bases separated the two germline ends. In germline, CDR1 is MNHEY, CDR2 SMNVEV (reference sequence). CDR3 sequence: CASSEQGINTEAFF. In DNA, the CDR3 is TGTGCCAGCAGCGAACAGGGAATTAACACTGAAGCTTTCTTT.

The J gene is TRBJ2-3, the V gene TRBV28; 7 bases fit TRBD2. This CDR3 has 14 amino acids. After removal of 4 bases from V and 2 bases from J, the junction contained 3 bases not matched to a gene. Germline lookup yields CDR1 MDHEN and CDR2 SYDVKM. The CDR3 here is CASSSRDYTDTQYF. In DNA form, the CDR3 reads TGTGCCAGCAGTTCCCGGGACTACACAGATACGCAGTATTTT. Full variable domain (rest looked up from reference TRBV28 and TRBJ2-3): DVKVTQSSRYLVKRTGEKVFLECVQDMDHENMFWYRQDPGLGLRLIYFSYDVKMKEKGDIPEGYSVSREKKERFSLILESASTNQTSMYLCASSSRDYTDTQYFGPGTRLTVL.

The chain is built from TRBV28 and TRBJ1-5, with 9 bases that match TRBD1. Germline lookup yields CDR1 MDHEN and CDR2 SYDVKM. Trimming took 6 bases from V and 2 from J; bases not matched to a gene: 14. The CDR3 runs 18 residues. The CDR3 loop is CASRHTGGAGYGNQPQHF. The CDR3 nucleotides are TGTGCCAGCAGGCATACAGGGGGCGCCGGGTATGGCAATCAGCCCCAGCATTTT.

Details on this clone: At one end, the junction sequence differs from germline, possibly due to a read error. The rearrangement joins TRBV4-1 to TRBJ2-3; 12 bases line up with TRBD2. CDR1 and CDR2 from the germline V gene are MGHRA and YSYEKL. The CDR3 runs 16 residues. CDR3 sequence (DNA): TGCGCCAGCACGAGTTCGGGACTAGCGGGTACAGCTACGCAGTATTTT. Translating it yields CASTSSGLAGTATQYF.

The V and J genes are TRBV19 and TRBJ2-5; 9 positions match TRBD1. CDR3 length equals 15 residues. The germline gives CDR1 LNHDA, CDR2 SQIVND (reference sequence). V was pared by 3 bases and J by 1 base, with 3 bases of the junction left unmatched. CDR3 coding DNA: TGTGCCAGTAGTATTGGGGACAGGGTCCAAGAGACCCAGTACTTC. It yields the protein CASSIGDRVQETQYF.

The CDR3 coding sequence is TGTGCCAGCAGTTTCCCGGGACAGGGATTTTATGAGCAGTTCTTC. It specifies CASSFPGQGFYEQFF. The chain recombines TRBV27 with TRBJ2-1; 9 bases line up with TRBD1. Germline CDR1 and CDR2: MNHEY and SMNVEV (reference sequence). The CDR3 is made up of 15 amino acids. With V trimmed by 3 bases and J by 8 bases, 8 bases remained unmatched.